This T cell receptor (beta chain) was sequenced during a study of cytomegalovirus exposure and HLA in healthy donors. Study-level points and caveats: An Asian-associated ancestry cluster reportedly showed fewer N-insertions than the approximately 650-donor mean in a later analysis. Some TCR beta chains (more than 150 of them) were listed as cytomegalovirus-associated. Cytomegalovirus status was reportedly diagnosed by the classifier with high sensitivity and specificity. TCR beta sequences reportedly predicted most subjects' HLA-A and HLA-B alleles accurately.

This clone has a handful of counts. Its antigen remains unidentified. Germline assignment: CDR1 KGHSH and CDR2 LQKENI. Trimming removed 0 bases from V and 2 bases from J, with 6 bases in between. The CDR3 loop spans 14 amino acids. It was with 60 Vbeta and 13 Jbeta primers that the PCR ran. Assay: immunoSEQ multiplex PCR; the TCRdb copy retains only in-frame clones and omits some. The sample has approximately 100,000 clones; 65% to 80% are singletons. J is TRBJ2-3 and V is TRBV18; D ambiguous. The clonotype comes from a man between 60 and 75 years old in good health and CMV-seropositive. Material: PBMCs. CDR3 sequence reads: CASSPPSNTDTQYF. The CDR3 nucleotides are TGTGCCAGCTCACCACCCTCTAACACAGATACGCAGTATTTT.